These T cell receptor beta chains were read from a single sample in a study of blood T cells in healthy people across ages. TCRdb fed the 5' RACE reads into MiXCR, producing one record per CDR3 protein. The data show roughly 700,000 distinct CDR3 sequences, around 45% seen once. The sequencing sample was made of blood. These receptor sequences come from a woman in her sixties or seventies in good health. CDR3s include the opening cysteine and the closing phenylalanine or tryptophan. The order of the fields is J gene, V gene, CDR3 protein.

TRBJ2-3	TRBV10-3	CAISESVAGGADTQYF
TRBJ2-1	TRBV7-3	CASSLTVAGNEQFF
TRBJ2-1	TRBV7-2	CASSPAGLGIGEQFF
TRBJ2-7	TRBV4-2	CASSQDFTSTGYEQYF
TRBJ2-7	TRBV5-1	CASSWTGPSYEQYF
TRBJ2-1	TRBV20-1	CSARTGAGEQFF
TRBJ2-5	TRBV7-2	CASSLYQTQYF
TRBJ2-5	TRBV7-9	CASSAQGRGETQYF
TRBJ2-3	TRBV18	CASSPYGGTDTQYF
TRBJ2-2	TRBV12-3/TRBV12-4	CASTMGGIDTGELFF
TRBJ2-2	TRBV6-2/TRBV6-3	CASSYEWLARAGELFF
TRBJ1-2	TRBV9	CASSADRVVRNYGYTF
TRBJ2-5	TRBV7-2	CASSPGPAINEQYF
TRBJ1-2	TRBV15	CATSRIHGGGNYGYTF
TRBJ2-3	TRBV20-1	CSASQGRGTDTQYF
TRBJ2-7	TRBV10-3	CAIRLRGSSYEQYF
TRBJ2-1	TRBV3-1	CASPYRGLAGFYNEQFF
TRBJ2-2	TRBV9	CASSVAVAGNTGELFF
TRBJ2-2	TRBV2	CASSDFRGQTGELFF
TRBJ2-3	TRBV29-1	CSVERGFTDTQYF
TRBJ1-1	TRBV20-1	CSHMDSMNTEAFF
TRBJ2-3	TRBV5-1	CASSLGSGSAQYF
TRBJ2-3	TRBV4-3	CASSQDLPSVSTDTQYF
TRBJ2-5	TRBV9	CASSVGQKVQETQYF
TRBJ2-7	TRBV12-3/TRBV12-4	CASSANSREQYF
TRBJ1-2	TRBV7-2	CASSPRGVSYGYTF
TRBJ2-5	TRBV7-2	CASSLFQGGETQYF
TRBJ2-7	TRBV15	CATSRAAGPYEQYF
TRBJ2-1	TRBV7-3	CASSSRGLAGVLSYNEQFF
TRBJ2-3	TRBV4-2	CASSEAGETDTQYF
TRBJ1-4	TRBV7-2	CASSYGTGSNEKLFF
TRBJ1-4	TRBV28	CASRVDGGKSNEKLFF
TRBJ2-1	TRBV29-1	CSVGPKGFDNGQFF
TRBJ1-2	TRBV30	CAWRKDSYGYTF
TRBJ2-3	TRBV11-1	CASSLIGQGSTDTQYF
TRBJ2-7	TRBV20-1	CSASPYLRSYEQYF
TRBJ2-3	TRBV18	CASSPNRRGGDTQYF
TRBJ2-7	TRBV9	CASSPRDTSIYEQYF
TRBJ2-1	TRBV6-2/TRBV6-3	CASSRPGTSGSVKFF
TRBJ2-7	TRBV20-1	CSAPPAGLAGVWRDEQYF
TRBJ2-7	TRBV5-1	CASSWDLYDYEQYF
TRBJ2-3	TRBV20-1	CSVSGGGTDTQYF
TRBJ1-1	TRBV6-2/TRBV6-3	CASSTWTGGDVTEAFF
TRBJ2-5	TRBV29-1	CSVMLAGGPVETQYF
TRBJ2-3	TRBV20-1	CSARTAGARRGRDTQYF
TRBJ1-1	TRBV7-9	CASSPQQATEAFF
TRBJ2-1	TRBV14	CASSPQGYGYNEQFF
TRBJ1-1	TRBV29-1	CSALQGLGTEAFF
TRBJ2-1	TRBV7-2	CASSFPGQGASNEQFF